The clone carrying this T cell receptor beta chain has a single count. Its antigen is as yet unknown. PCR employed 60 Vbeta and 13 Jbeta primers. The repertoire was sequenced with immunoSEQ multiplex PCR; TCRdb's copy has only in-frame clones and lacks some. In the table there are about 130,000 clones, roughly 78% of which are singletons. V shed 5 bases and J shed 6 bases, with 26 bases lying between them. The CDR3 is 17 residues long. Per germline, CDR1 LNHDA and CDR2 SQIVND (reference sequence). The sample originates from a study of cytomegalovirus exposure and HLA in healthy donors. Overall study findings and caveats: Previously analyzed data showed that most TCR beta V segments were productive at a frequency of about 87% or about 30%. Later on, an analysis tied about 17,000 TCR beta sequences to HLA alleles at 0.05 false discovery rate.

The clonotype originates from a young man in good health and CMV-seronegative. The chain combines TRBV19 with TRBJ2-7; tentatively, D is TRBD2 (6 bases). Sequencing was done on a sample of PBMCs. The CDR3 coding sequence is TGTGCCAGTAGTCCTCACTCTCCTCGACTAGTAGGGCGCGAGCAGTACTTC. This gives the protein CASSPHSPRLVGREQYF.